Listed below are T cell receptor beta chains from one sample, sequenced in a study of T cell responses to AZD1222 COVID-19 vaccine. Sequenced by immunoSEQ multiplex PCR; TCRdb stores in-frame clones only, minus some. Of around 140,000 clones detected, roughly nine tenths appear once; the ten largest clones hold roughly 1.7%. The specimen comprised peripheral blood, sampled on day 0 of AZD1222 vaccination. The source is an adult in good health. Both conserved end residues are part of each CDR3. Fields, in order: V gene, J gene, clone size, D gene, CDR3 DNA, CDR3 protein. A D gene is named only where the DNA matches it firmly. Only part of the rows carry a size: once, few, many, or a class if the clone is expanded.

v_gene: TRBV4-2; j_gene: TRBJ2-7; abundance: .; d_gene: .; CDR3nt: TGTGCCAGCAGCCAAGATATGGGGGACGTCTACGAGCAGTACTTC; CDR3aa: CASSQDMGDVYEQYF
v_gene: TRBV2; j_gene: TRBJ2-1; abundance: .; d_gene: .; CDR3nt: TGTGCCAGCATGGTTTCGATAGAGCAGTTCTTC; CDR3aa: CASMVSIEQFF
v_gene: TRBV7-6; j_gene: TRBJ2-7; abundance: .; d_gene: .; CDR3nt: TGTGCCAGCAGCTGGGGGACGGGAACTTACGAGCAGTACTTC; CDR3aa: CASSWGTGTYEQYF
v_gene: TRBV4-1; j_gene: TRBJ1-2; abundance: .; d_gene: TRBD1; CDR3nt: TGCGCCAGCAGCCTTACGCAGGGGGCCTGGTATGGCTACACCTTC; CDR3aa: CASSLTQGAWYGYTF
v_gene: TRBV5-1; j_gene: TRBJ1-3; abundance: once; d_gene: .; CDR3nt: TGCGCCAGCAGCTTGGGCTGGGGGTCTGGAAACACCATATATTTT; CDR3aa: CASSLGWGSGNTIYF
v_gene: TRBV19; j_gene: TRBJ2-2; abundance: .; d_gene: .; CDR3nt: TGTGCCAGTAGTACCCGCTACCCAGTAACCGGGGAGCTGTTTTTT; CDR3aa: CASSTRYPVTGELFF
v_gene: TRBV6-5; j_gene: TRBJ1-1; abundance: .; d_gene: .; CDR3nt: TGTGCCAGCAACGACCCGGTCGATGAAGCTTTCTTT; CDR3aa: CASNDPVDEAFF
v_gene: TRBV30; j_gene: TRBJ2-3; abundance: .; d_gene: TRBD2; CDR3nt: TGTGCCTGGAGTGGAGGGAGGGCGCCAGATACGCAGTATTTT; CDR3aa: CAWSGGRAPDTQYF
v_gene: TRBV6-5; j_gene: TRBJ1-1; abundance: few; d_gene: TRBD1; CDR3nt: TGTGCCAGCAGTTACCGTGGGACAGCCCTCACTGAAGCTTTCTTT; CDR3aa: CASSYRGTALTEAFF
v_gene: TRBV5-1; j_gene: TRBJ2-1; abundance: .; d_gene: TRBD2; CDR3nt: TGCGCCAGCAGTAGCGGGTACTACAATGAGCAGTTCTTC; CDR3aa: CASSSGYYNEQFF
v_gene: TRBV18; j_gene: TRBJ1-2; abundance: .; d_gene: TRBD1; CDR3nt: TGTGCCAGCTCACCGGACAGGGAATATGGCTACACCTTC; CDR3aa: CASSPDREYGYTF
v_gene: TRBV5-1; j_gene: TRBJ2-1; abundance: .; d_gene: TRBD1; CDR3nt: TGCGCCAGCAGCGGGGACAGTCGCCCGGGAACTAATCTGTTCTTC; CDR3aa: CASSGDSRPGTNLFF
v_gene: TRBV11-2; j_gene: TRBJ2-2; abundance: .; d_gene: TRBD2; CDR3nt: TGTGCCAGCAGCTTAGTGGGGACTAGTTACACCGGGGAGCTGTTTTTT; CDR3aa: CASSLVGTSYTGELFF
v_gene: TRBV28; j_gene: TRBJ1-4; abundance: few; d_gene: .; CDR3nt: TGTGCCAGCAGGCAACAGGGCCCAACTAATGAAAAACTGTTTTTT; CDR3aa: CASRQQGPTNEKLFF
v_gene: TRBV7-8; j_gene: TRBJ2-1; abundance: .; d_gene: .; CDR3nt: TGTGCCAGCAGCTTAGCGGAGTACAATGAGCAGTTCTTC; CDR3aa: CASSLAEYNEQFF
v_gene: TRBV7-2; j_gene: TRBJ2-3; abundance: .; d_gene: TRBD2; CDR3nt: TGTGCCAGCAGCTTAGAATTGCGGGGGGGAAATACGCAGTATTTT; CDR3aa: CASSLELRGGNTQYF
v_gene: TRBV19; j_gene: TRBJ1-5; abundance: .; d_gene: TRBD1; CDR3nt: TGTGCCAGTAATCGGTTATCAGGGGGCGTAGGTAACAATCAGCCCCAGCATTTT; CDR3aa: CASNRLSGGVGNNQPQHF
v_gene: TRBV6-5; j_gene: TRBJ1-1; abundance: .; d_gene: .; CDR3nt: TGTGCCAGCAGTTACTCGGGAGGCACTGAAGCTTTCTTT; CDR3aa: CASSYSGGTEAFF
v_gene: TRBV4-1; j_gene: TRBJ1-1; abundance: .; d_gene: TRBD1; CDR3nt: TGCGCCAGCAGCCATATTGGACAGGCTGAAGCTTTCTTT; CDR3aa: CASSHIGQAEAFF
v_gene: TRBV5-1; j_gene: TRBJ2-7; abundance: many; d_gene: TRBD1; CDR3nt: TGCGCCAGCAGCTTGATTCCAGGGGGCTCCTACGAGCAGTACTTC; CDR3aa: CASSLIPGGSYEQYF
v_gene: TRBV15; j_gene: TRBJ1-4; abundance: .; d_gene: .; CDR3nt: TGTGCCACCAGCAGAGGACCGGTGGATGAAAAACTGTTTTTT; CDR3aa: CATSRGPVDEKLFF
v_gene: TRBV12-3/TRBV12-4; j_gene: TRBJ2-2; abundance: .; d_gene: .; CDR3nt: TGTGCCAGCAGCCGGGGATTCACCGGGGAGCTGTTTTTT; CDR3aa: CASSRGFTGELFF
v_gene: TRBV7-9; j_gene: TRBJ1-2; abundance: .; d_gene: .; CDR3nt: TGTGCCAGCAGCTTAAGTCCAGGTACTAACTATGGCTACACCTTC; CDR3aa: CASSLSPGTNYGYTF
v_gene: TRBV9; j_gene: TRBJ1-4; abundance: .; d_gene: TRBD1; CDR3nt: TGTGCCAGCAGCGCCCTGGGCGGGACAGGGTCGGAAAAACTGTTTTTT; CDR3aa: CASSALGGTGSEKLFF
v_gene: TRBV11-2; j_gene: TRBJ2-4; abundance: .; d_gene: .; CDR3nt: TGTGCCAGCAGCTTAGGTCTGCGAAGTGCCAAAAACATTCAGTACTTC; CDR3aa: CASSLGLRSAKNIQYF
v_gene: TRBV7-8; j_gene: TRBJ1-5; abundance: .; d_gene: .; CDR3nt: TGTGCCAGCAGCTTCGGACGGACCAATCAGCCCCAGCATTTT; CDR3aa: CASSFGRTNQPQHF
v_gene: TRBV7-6; j_gene: TRBJ2-1; abundance: .; d_gene: .; CDR3nt: TGTGCCAGCACCCGGTTAGTTCCCTCAATCCCAGATAATGAGCAGTTCTTC; CDR3aa: CASTRLVPSIPDNEQFF
v_gene: TRBV27; j_gene: TRBJ2-7; abundance: .; d_gene: .; CDR3nt: TGTGCCAGCAGTTCGGGCAGGATCTACGAGCAGTACTTC; CDR3aa: CASSSGRIYEQYF
v_gene: TRBV3-1/TRBV3-2; j_gene: TRBJ1-4; abundance: .; d_gene: TRBD1; CDR3nt: TGTGCCAGCAGCCACAGGGGACAGGGTCGTGAAAAACTGTTTTTT; CDR3aa: CASSHRGQGREKLFF
v_gene: TRBV11-2; j_gene: TRBJ2-5; abundance: .; d_gene: .; CDR3nt: TGTGCCAGCAGCCCCCCTCGAGGGTGGGAGACCCAGTACTTC; CDR3aa: CASSPPRGWETQYF
v_gene: TRBV2; j_gene: TRBJ1-1; abundance: once; d_gene: TRBD1; CDR3nt: TGTGCCAGCAGTGTTTCCCGGGACAGGGGCAACACTGAAGCTTTCTTT; CDR3aa: CASSVSRDRGNTEAFF
v_gene: TRBV5-1; j_gene: TRBJ1-1; abundance: .; d_gene: TRBD1; CDR3nt: TGCGCCAGCAGTTCGGGACAGATGAACACTGAAGCTTTCTTT; CDR3aa: CASSSGQMNTEAFF
v_gene: TRBV7-9; j_gene: TRBJ2-3; abundance: .; d_gene: TRBD1; CDR3nt: TGTGCCAGCAGTAACGTCGGGACAGGGCATGCAGATACGCAGTATTTT; CDR3aa: CASSNVGTGHADTQYF
v_gene: TRBV2; j_gene: TRBJ1-1; abundance: .; d_gene: .; CDR3nt: TGTGCCAGCGTCGGGGTTATGACCAAGAACACTGAAGCTTTCTTT; CDR3aa: CASVGVMTKNTEAFF
v_gene: TRBV20-1; j_gene: TRBJ2-5; abundance: .; d_gene: .; CDR3nt: TGCAGTGCAGACAGAGGAGAGACCCAGTACTTC; CDR3aa: CSADRGETQYF
v_gene: TRBV28; j_gene: TRBJ1-2; abundance: .; d_gene: .; CDR3nt: TGTGCCAGCAGAGGGGGTAGCTCCTATATTTATGGCTACACCTTC; CDR3aa: CASRGGSSYIYGYTF
v_gene: TRBV6-1; j_gene: TRBJ1-1; abundance: .; d_gene: .; CDR3nt: TGTGCCAGCAGTGGGGGGGGTGGCGGCAAGAACACTGAAGCTTTCTTT; CDR3aa: CASSGGGGGKNTEAFF
v_gene: TRBV7-2; j_gene: TRBJ2-5; abundance: .; d_gene: .; CDR3nt: TGTGCCAGCAGCTTAACATTAGAGACCCAGTACTTC; CDR3aa: CASSLTLETQYF
v_gene: TRBV6-5; j_gene: TRBJ1-5; abundance: .; d_gene: TRBD1; CDR3nt: TGTGCCAGCAGTCTGGACAGGGTAAGCAATCAGCCCCAGCATTTT; CDR3aa: CASSLDRVSNQPQHF